The sequence of this TCR beta chain was determined in a study of T cells after yellow fever vaccination. Study findings and constraints: Memory subsets that were sorted on day 0 lacked detectable signal for almost all vaccine-responding clonotypes.

From the 5' RACE reads, TCRdb called clonotypes with MiXCR, one entry per CDR3 protein. The sample lists approximately 27,000 distinct CDR3 sequences, about 5.5% occurring once. This CDR3 spans 13 amino acids. CDR1 and CDR2 (germline): SGHKS, YYEKEE (reference sequence). V lost 8 bases and J 0 bases, leaving 10 bases between the germline ends. The material sequenced was PBMCs, either bulk or a sorted T-cell subset (CD4+, CD8+, memory, or dextramer-sorted; not recorded which), taken 15 days after the yellow fever booster vaccination. This TCR was sampled from a man aged 25-45 years who received the YFV17D yellow fever vaccine. The chain links TRBV5-5 to TRBJ2-3, with no clear D. The CDR3 reads CARGPRSTDTQYF. CDR3 sequence (DNA): TGTGCCAGGGGCCCGAGGAGCACAGATACGCAGTATTTT.